This T cell receptor beta chain was identified during a study of Graves' ophthalmopathy and Graves' hyperthyroidism. Across the study: Upon initial diagnosis and before any treatment, peripheral blood was collected. Study-level findings and limits: The model's ophthalmopathy progression predictions had 55% to 71% sensitivity and 72.22% specificity.

Trimming pared 0 bases from V and 4 bases from J, leaving 6 bases between. The germline V gene has CDR1 LGHDT and CDR2 YNNKEL (reference sequence). The CDR3 spans 13 residues. The term stable hyperthyroidism indicated an absence of ophthalmopathy within 18 months of follow-up. Patients with other autoimmune diseases, uncontrolled infections, pregnancy or lactation were excluded. Note on this clonotype: Antigen specificity is unknown.

RNA transcripts were the template, and TCR beta CDR3 regions were amplified from them. The authors performed first-round RT-PCR with HTBI primers and then a second-round multiplex PCR. TCRdb fed the multiplex PCR reads into MiXCR, producing one record per CDR3 protein. The sample lists more than 300,000 distinct CDR3 sequences, roughly 14% occurring once. Sequencing was carried out using peripheral blood. This sequence originates from a young woman with stable Graves' hyperthyroidism. The rearrangement uses TRBV3-1 and TRBJ1-2; possibly TRBD1 for D (6 bases). Here the CDR3 reads CASSQEGGYGYTF. The DNA for the CDR3 is TGTGCCAGCAGCCAAGAAGGGGGCTATGGCTACACCTTC.